The entry below describes one TCR beta chain. What it recognizes is unknown. These data come from a study of neoadjuvant nivolumab and ipilimumab in lung cancer. Regarding the study as a whole: TCR receptors were sequenced in few samples.

Sequencing was performed with immunoSEQ multiplex PCR; in TCRdb, only in-frame clones are kept and a portion is missing. The sample includes about 5,300 clones, 91% seen only once; the top ten take under 4%. The material was blood, obtained after neoadjuvant nivolumab, alone or with ipilimumab, at or shortly before surgery. This TCR came from an adult with non-small cell lung cancer. Some clones in this sample may be carry-over from other donors' samples.

CDR3 nucleotides: TGTGCCAGCAGACGGACTAGCGGGAGCAACAATGAGCAGTTCTTC. As protein: CASRRTSGSNNEQFF. This chain connects TRBV11-2 to TRBJ2-1; 13 positions agree with TRBD2. The CDR3 has 15 residues. Germline V CDR1 and CDR2: SGHAT, FQNNGV. With V trimmed by 6 bases and J by 5 bases, 4 bases remained unmatched.